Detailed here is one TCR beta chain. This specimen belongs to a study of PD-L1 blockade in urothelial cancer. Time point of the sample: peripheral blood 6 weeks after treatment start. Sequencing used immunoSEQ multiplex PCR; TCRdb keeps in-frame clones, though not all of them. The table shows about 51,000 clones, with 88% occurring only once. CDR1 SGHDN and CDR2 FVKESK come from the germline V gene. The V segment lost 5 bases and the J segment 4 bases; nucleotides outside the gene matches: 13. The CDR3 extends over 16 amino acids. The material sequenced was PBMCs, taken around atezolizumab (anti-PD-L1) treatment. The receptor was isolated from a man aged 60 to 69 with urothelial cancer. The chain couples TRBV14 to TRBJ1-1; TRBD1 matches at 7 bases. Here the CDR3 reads CASSESQGLGATEAFF. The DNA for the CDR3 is TGTGCCAGCAGCGAATCACAGGGGCTGGGGGCCACTGAAGCTTTCTTT.